These T cell receptor beta chains were read from a single sample in a study of T cells in Graves' hyperthyroidism and ophthalmopathy. MiXCR was run by TCRdb on the multiplex PCR reads, yielding one entry per CDR3 protein. This table holds roughly 570,000 distinct CDR3 sequences, more than 45% found once. Sequenced material: peripheral blood or thyroid tissue (not recorded which). The receptors here all came from an adult woman with Graves' disease, either hyperthyroidism or ophthalmopathy (not recorded which). Each CDR3 is given with its conserved first and last residue. The D gene is left open where the match is weak. Not all rows give a size; the values are once, few, many and, for expanded clones, a class.

j_gene: TRBJ2-7
d_gene: -
v_gene: TRBV12-5
abundance: many
CDR3aa: CASGLVGGSYEQYF
CDR3nt: TGTGCTAGTGGTTTGGTAGGCGGGTCTTACGAGCAGTACTTC

j_gene: TRBJ2-2
d_gene: -
v_gene: TRBV14
abundance: -
CDR3aa: CASSLRLVGELFF
CDR3nt: TGTGCCAGCAGCCTACGATTGGTCGGGGAGCTGTTTTTT

j_gene: TRBJ1-1
d_gene: TRBD1
v_gene: TRBV5-1
abundance: -
CDR3aa: CASSRGTAGNTEAFF
CDR3nt: TGCGCCAGCAGCAGAGGGACAGCGGGGAACACTGAAGCTTTCTTT

j_gene: TRBJ1-1
d_gene: TRBD1
v_gene: TRBV12-3/TRBV12-4
abundance: -
CDR3aa: CASRGDRVGTEAFF
CDR3nt: TGTGCCAGCAGGGGGGACAGGGTGGGCACTGAAGCTTTCTTT

j_gene: TRBJ2-7
d_gene: -
v_gene: TRBV28
abundance: -
CDR3aa: CASRATGGLPYEQYF
CDR3nt: TGTGCCAGCAGGGCTACTGGCGGGTTACCCTACGAGCAGTACTTC

j_gene: TRBJ1-3
d_gene: TRBD1
v_gene: TRBV7-7
abundance: -
CDR3aa: CAVGTGVDTIYF
CDR3nt: TGTGCCGTTGGGACAGGGGTTGACACCATATATTTT

j_gene: TRBJ1-5
d_gene: TRBD1
v_gene: TRBV20-1
abundance: -
CDR3aa: CSARVYRTGGNQPQHF
CDR3nt: TGCAGTGCTAGGGTTTACAGGACAGGGGGAAATCAGCCCCAGCATTTT

j_gene: TRBJ1-2
d_gene: -
v_gene: TRBV4-2
abundance: once
CDR3aa: CASSQGRGYTF
CDR3nt: TGTGCCAGCAGCCAAGGCAGGGGCTACACCTTC

j_gene: TRBJ2-4
d_gene: -
v_gene: TRBV5-1
abundance: -
CDR3aa: CASSLGQGRNIQYF
CDR3nt: TGCGCCAGCAGCTTGGGGCAGGGGAGGAACATTCAGTACTTC

j_gene: TRBJ2-7
d_gene: -
v_gene: TRBV7-3
abundance: -
CDR3aa: CASSTEQDYEQYF
CDR3nt: TGCGCCAGCAGCACCGAACAGGACTACGAGCAGTACTTC